This TCR beta chain came from a study of Graves' ophthalmopathy and Graves' hyperthyroidism. Background on the study: Being free of ophthalmopathy for 18 months of follow-up defined stable hyperthyroidism.

As to this clonotype: The antigen is undetermined.

Germline CDR1 reads DFQATT; CDR2 reads SNEGSKA (reference sequence). The CDR3 covers 18 residues. Whole-study findings and limits: Most expanded clonotypes from thyroid (those above 0.001 frequency) were also found in blood.

The diagnostic workup employed clinical symptoms, serum thyroxine, TRAb, thyroid ultrasound and orbital computed tomography. Amplification of TCR beta CDR3 regions used RNA transcripts. In the first round, RT-PCR was carried out with HTBI primers, and a multiplex PCR formed the second round. MiXCR was run by TCRdb on the multiplex PCR reads, yielding one entry per CDR3 protein. This sample carries about 500,000 distinct CDR3 sequences, 39% of them seen once, and the ten largest clones take roughly 4.5%. V gene TRBV20-1 combines with J gene TRBJ2-5; 12 positions agree with TRBD2. The closer fit of TRBJ2-1 to the DNA end suggests the J call may be wrong. The origin of this receptor is an adult man with Graves' hyperthyroidism. Sequences were obtained from peripheral blood or thyroid tissue (not recorded which). In nucleotides, the CDR3 is TGCAGTGCTAGAGTGGCTAGCGGGAGGGGGACCAACCTCGGGGGGCAGTTCTTC. Translating gives CSARVASGRGTNLGGQFF.